Listed here is a single T cell receptor (beta chain). This entry belongs to a study of blood T cell repertoires in COVID-19. About the research overall: COVID-19 samples collected from the United States, Italy and Spain covered acute and convalescent phases. Sources were T cells, B-cell-depleted T cells, or PBMCs; the material itself was cDNA or gDNA.

V trimming: 6 bases; J trimming: 2 bases; junction bases outside the gene matches: 12. Germline CDR1 and CDR2: MNHEY and SVGEGT. CDR3 length: 16 residues. Authors' methods: Amplification with reference gene primers provided the estimates of nucleated cell counts. This table comes from immunoSEQ multiplex PCR, and its TCRdb copy is limited to in-frame clones, with some not included. V and J calls and clone size are as listed in that table; D and trimming were resolved from the DNA. The table lists some 200,000 clones, 75% to 80% of them singletons. The sequenced sample consisted of peripheral blood. This TCR came from a woman aged 50 to 65 with active or convalescent COVID-19. The chain employs TRBV6-2 or TRBV6-3 and TRBJ2-7; 8 bases align to TRBD1. In DNA, the CDR3 is TGTGCCAGCAGCCGCCAACCGCAGACAGGGGCCTACGAGCAGTACTTC. Its protein product is CASSRQPQTGAYEQYF.